Following are 23 T cell receptor beta chains from one sample sequenced in a study of cytomegalovirus exposure and HLA in healthy donors. Measured with immunoSEQ multiplex PCR; TCRdb has only the in-frame clones, and not every one. The data show roughly 60,000 clones, with approximately 96% seen just once and just over 0.9% held by the top ten. The sample taken for sequencing was PBMCs. The receptors stem from a man younger than 35 in good health and CMV-seronegative.

The V gene is TRBV7-2, the J gene TRBJ2-7; the D gene is possibly TRBD2 (6 bases). The CDR3 length is 16 residues. The V end lost 1 base, the J end lost 2 bases, and 15 bases lay between the germline ends. Looked up from germline, CDR1 is SGHTA and CDR2 is FQGNSA. The CDR3 reads CASSLGGGVSTYEQYF. The DNA for the CDR3 is TGTGCCAGCAGCTTAGGGGGCGGGGTTTCCACCTACGAGCAGTACTTC.

The chain employs TRBV10-3 and TRBJ1-2, with a weak D call TRBD1 (6 bases). Germline loops: CDR1 ENHRY, CDR2 SYGVKD. CDR3 size: 18 residues. V dropped 3 bases and J dropped 2 bases, with 22 bases sitting between them. This chain's CDR3 is CAISDGLRGEGVNYGYTF. In DNA form, the CDR3 reads TGTGCCATCAGTGATGGCCTCAGGGGTGAGGGCGTGAACTATGGCTACACCTTC.

This chain uses TRBV11-3 with TRBJ2-1; 8 bases agree with TRBD2. CDR3 length: 15 residues. Germline V gene lookup returns CDR1 SGHNT and CDR2 YENEEA. Losses at the gene ends were 1 base for V and 3 bases for J; bases not matched to a gene: 2. The CDR3 is CASSLAGRDYNEQFF. CDR3 DNA: TGTGCCAGCAGCTTAGCCGGGAGGGACTACAATGAGCAGTTCTTC. The variable domain in full, completed from reference TRBV11-3 and TRBJ2-1, reads EAGVVQSPRYKIIEKKQPVAFWCNPISGHNTLYWYLQNLGQGPELLIRYENEEAVDDSQLPKDRFSAERLKGVDSTLKIQPAELGDSAVYLCASSLAGRDYNEQFFGPGTRLTVL.

The table lists this clone with a count of one. The CDR3: CASSKDFNYGYTF. In nucleotides, the CDR3 is TGTGCCAGTAGCAAGGACTTTAACTATGGCTACACCTTC. This chain connects TRBV19 to TRBJ1-2; D not certain. V lost 6 bases and J 1 base, leaving 9 bases between the germline ends. The CDR3 runs 13 residues. The V gene's germline CDR1 is LNHDA and CDR2 SQIVND (reference sequence). The variable domain in full, with the rest retrieved from reference TRBV19 and TRBJ1-2, is DGGITQSPKYLFRKEGQNVTLSCEQNLNHDAMYWYRQDPGQGLRLIYYSQIVNDFQKGDIAEGYSVSREKKESFPLTVTSAQKNPTAFYLCASSKDFNYGYTFGSGTRLTVV.

The gene calls are TRBV7-9 and TRBJ2-1, with 10 bases that match TRBD2. The germline V gene has CDR1 SEHNR and CDR2 FQNEAQ (reference sequence). Germline trimming cut 5 bases from V and 2 bases from J; bases unmatched to any gene: 6. This CDR3 spans 16 amino acids. The CDR3, as DNA: TGTGCCAGCAGCGCGCTAACTAGCGGGACCTACAATGAGCAGTTCTTC. It is translated as CASSALTSGTYNEQFF.

The chain is built from TRBV28 and TRBJ1-5; D gene unclear. This CDR3 is built from 15 residues. Germline assignment: CDR1 MDHEN and CDR2 SYDVKM. V lost 7 bases and J 0 bases, leaving 13 bases between the germline ends. CDR3 bases: TGTGCCAGCATGGAGGGAACTGGTAGCAATCAGCCCCAGCATTTT. This sequence encodes CASMEGTGSNQPQHF. Based on the CDR3 plus reference TRBV28 and TRBJ1-5, the full variable domain is DVKVTQSSRYLVKRTGEKVFLECVQDMDHENMFWYRQDPGLGLRLIYFSYDVKMKEKGDIPEGYSVSREKKERFSLILESASTNQTSMYLCASMEGTGSNQPQHFGDGTRLSIL.

The gene calls are TRBV7-6 and TRBJ2-2; perhaps TRBD1 as D (6 bases). CDR1 and CDR2 (germline): SGHVS, FNYEAQ. Trimming cost V 4 bases and J 6 bases, with 6 bases left between them. This CDR3 comprises 12 residues. The CDR3 DNA follows: TGTGCCAGCAGCTCAGGGGCCGGGGAGCTGTTTTTT. Amino acids: CASSSGAGELFF. The full variable domain, its missing parts supplied by reference TRBV7-6 and TRBJ2-2, is GAGVSQSPRYKVTKRGQDVALRCDPISGHVSLYWYRQALGQGPEFLTYFNYEAQQDKSGLPNDRFSAERPEGSISTLTIQRTEQRDSAMYRCASSSGAGELFFGEGSRLTVL.

The chain is built from TRBV28 and TRBJ2-2; TRBD2 matches at 9 bases. V lost 5 bases, J lost 3 bases, and 10 bases stayed unmatched. The CDR3 consists of 17 residues. Germline V CDR1 and CDR2: MDHEN, SYDVKM. In DNA, the CDR3 is TGTGCCAGCAGTCCCCAACCTAGCGGGATGTACACCGGGGAGCTGTTTTTT. Translated, it gives CASSPQPSGMYTGELFF. Filled out from reference TRBV28 and TRBJ2-2, the complete variable domain reads DVKVTQSSRYLVKRTGEKVFLECVQDMDHENMFWYRQDPGLGLRLIYFSYDVKMKEKGDIPEGYSVSREKKERFSLILESASTNQTSMYLCASSPQPSGMYTGELFFGEGSRLTVL.

The chain joins TRBV10-2 to TRBJ1-1, with TRBD1 matching 8 bases. Trimming at V came to 5 bases and at J to 1 base, leaving 6 bases not matched to a gene. This CDR3 contains 15 residues. Germline CDR1 reads WSHSY; CDR2 reads SAAADI. The DNA of the CDR3 is TGCGCCAGCAGTAGACAGGGGCCCTCGAACACTGAAGCTTTCTTT. Translation gives CASSRQGPSNTEAFF.

This chain joins TRBV30 and TRBJ2-1, with 11 bases aligning to TRBD1. CDR1 GTSNPN and CDR2 SVGIG come from the germline V gene (reference sequence). The V segment lost 5 bases and the J segment 7 bases; nucleotides outside the gene matches: 25. This CDR3 comprises 20 residues. The CDR3 DNA reads TGTGCCTGGGGACGTGCTAAACCGGGACAGGGGGTCAACCGCCGAAATGAGCAGTTCTTC. Protein sequence: CAWGRAKPGQGVNRRNEQFF. Filled out from reference TRBV30 and TRBJ2-1, the complete variable domain reads SQTIHQWPATLVQPVGSPLSLECTVEGTSNPNLYWYRQAAGRGLQLLFYSVGIGQISSEVPQNLSASRPQDRQFILSSKKLLLSDSGFYLCAWGRAKPGQGVNRRNEQFFGPGTRLTVL.

This clone is a singleton in its sample. The chain combines TRBV2 with TRBJ2-1, with D tentatively TRBD2 (6 bases). The CDR3 loop spans 11 amino acids. V was clipped by 7 bases and J by 9 bases, with 10 bases between them. Germline V CDR1 and CDR2: SNHLY, FYNNEI. This CDR3 is CASMLALEQFF. CDR3 nucleotides: TGTGCCAGCATGCTAGCGCTTGAGCAGTTCTTC.

This clone was counted once. The rearrangement joins TRBV4-3 to TRBJ2-1; 9 bases match TRBD1. V gave up 2 bases and J gave up 3 bases; unmatched junction bases: 17. CDR3 length: 20 amino acids. Germline V gene lookup returns CDR1 LGHNA and CDR2 YSLEER. The CDR3 DNA is TGCGCCAGCAGCCAACCTGCGGGACAGGGTAAGATGTCCGGCTACAATGAGCAGTTCTTC. It is translated as CASSQPAGQGKMSGYNEQFF.

This clone showed up just a few times. This sequence joins TRBV5-1 and TRBJ2-7; the match to TRBD1 covers 9 bases. There are 14 residues in the CDR3. The V gene end was trimmed by 4 bases and the J gene end by 4 bases; junction bases not matched to a gene: 6. The germline gives CDR1 SGHRS, CDR2 YFSETQ. For the CDR3, the DNA is TGCGCCAGCAGCACCGGGACAGGGTTATACGAGCAGTACTTC. Protein: CASSTGTGLYEQYF. Variable domain in full (rest from reference TRBV5-1 and TRBJ2-7): KAGVTQTPRYLIKTRGQQVTLSCSPISGHRSVSWYQQTPGQGLQFLFEYFSETQRNKGNFPGRFSGRQFSNSRSEMNVSTLELGDSALYLCASSTGTGLYEQYFGPGTRLTVT.

This chain connects TRBV5-4 to TRBJ2-7; TRBD1 aligns across 8 bases. Germline CDR1 is SGHNT and CDR2 is YYREEE (reference sequence). V dropped 4 bases and J dropped 4; count of bases not matched to a gene: 13. The CDR3 has 16 amino acids. The CDR3 reads CASSPTPTGVPYEQYF. The CDR3 DNA follows: TGTGCCAGCAGCCCAACACCGACAGGGGTGCCTTACGAGCAGTACTTC.

V and J are TRBV5-1 and TRBJ2-3; 9 nucleotides match TRBD2. Germline-derived CDR1 and CDR2 are SGHRS and YFSETQ. The CDR3 is 17 residues long. V trimming: 2 bases; J trimming: 1 base; junction bases outside the gene matches: 8. The chain's CDR3 is CASSFPVAGDGTDTQYF. The DNA of the CDR3 is TGCGCCAGCAGCTTCCCCGTAGCGGGAGATGGCACAGATACGCAGTATTTT.

The chain carries TRBV4-1 and TRBJ2-7; 12 bases map to TRBD2. This CDR3 has 15 residues. J gave up 6 bases and V 4 bases, and 7 bases lay outside the gene matches. From germline, CDR1 is MGHRA and CDR2 YSYEKL. CDR3 nucleotides: TGCGCCAGCAGCCTTGGGACTAGCGGGTTAGGCGAGCAGTACTTC. This encodes CASSLGTSGLGEQYF.

The V call is TRBV4-1, the J call TRBJ2-1, with 8 positions matching TRBD2. The germline gives CDR1 MGHRA, CDR2 YSYEKL. With 1 base clipped from V and 8 bases from J, the junction kept 7 bases outside the gene matches. The CDR3 runs to 15 residues. CDR3 DNA sequence: TGCGCCAGCAGCCAAGGACAGCGGGAGCATGATGAGCAGTTCTTC. Its translation is CASSQGQREHDEQFF.

The CDR3 region is CASSLGVAGVRTTGELFF. The CDR3 region has the DNA TGTGCCAGCAGCTTGGGGGTAGCGGGAGTTCGGACCACCGGGGAGCTGTTTTTT. The V call is TRBV5-4, the J call TRBJ2-2; 9 positions agree with TRBD2. CDR1 and CDR2 (germline): SGHNT, YYREEE (reference sequence). CDR3 length: 18 residues. With 0 bases clipped from V and 4 bases from J, the junction kept 10 bases outside the gene matches.

The V gene is TRBV4-3, the J gene TRBJ2-3; 7 nucleotides line up with TRBD1. V lost 7 bases and J lost 2; bases outside the gene matches: 9. The CDR3 sequence is 15 residues long. Germline V gene sequence: CDR1 LGHNA, CDR2 YSLEER. In DNA, the CDR3 is TGCGCCAGCACAAGGGGACAGCGGTACACAGATACGCAGTATTTT. This gives the protein CASTRGQRYTDTQYF.

The V and J genes are TRBV19 and TRBJ2-1, with 9 bases matching TRBD2. Germline CDR1 reads LNHDA; CDR2 reads SQIVND (reference sequence). Trimming at V came to 10 bases and at J to 4 bases, leaving 8 bases not matched to a gene. The CDR3 is 14 amino acids. The CDR3 coding sequence is TGTGCCACCAAATGGGGACTAGCTTACAATGAGCAGTTCTTC. Protein: CATKWGLAYNEQFF.

A single count supports this clone. The V gene is TRBV4-3, the J gene TRBJ2-5; no firm D call. CDR1 is LGHNA, CDR2 YSLEER, per germline. Between the trimmed V and J ends, which lost 5 bases and 3 bases, there was a span of 10 bases. This CDR3 spans 13 amino acids. The CDR3 loop is CASSIRQKETQYF. CDR3 in DNA: TGCGCCAGCAGCATCCGTCAGAAAGAGACCCAGTACTTC.

The chain employs TRBV6-6 and TRBJ2-3; 10 bases are a match to TRBD1. The CDR3 runs 16 residues. Per germline, CDR1 MNHNY and CDR2 SVGAGI (reference sequence). The trim removed 6 bases at V and 1 base at J, leaving 7 bases unmatched. CDR3 sequence: CASRRTTGGGTDTQYF. The CDR3 DNA is TGTGCCAGCAGACGGACGACAGGGGGCGGCACAGATACGCAGTATTTT.

In its sample, this clone was seen once. V is TRBV9 and J is TRBJ1-2, with D maybe TRBD1 (5 bases). The CDR3 loop spans 11 amino acids. V dropped 4 bases and J dropped 8 bases, with 9 bases sitting between them. Germline CDR1 is SGDLS and CDR2 is YYNGEE. CDR3 sequence reads: CASSSRGGYTF. CDR3 DNA: TGTGCCAGCAGCTCCCGGGGGGGCTACACCTTC.